The T cell receptor beta chain under discussion was sequenced for a study of T cell repertoires in cytomegalovirus infection. Study overall: Through public TCR beta signatures, both CMV infection and matching HLA type were indicated.

The CDR3 consists of 14 residues. The V gene lost 3 bases and the J gene lost 9 bases, with 16 bases spanning the gap. CDR1 is SGHDT and CDR2 is YYEEEE in the germline V gene. TCRdb independently ran MiXCR on the reads; one entry per CDR3 protein. The sample contains over 150,000 distinct CDR3 sequences, 17% of which appear only once. The chain recombines TRBV5-6 with TRBJ2-1; D perhaps matches TRBD1 (5 bases). Source material: CD8+ T cells from PBMCs. The clonotype originates from a human donor in good health (CMV status not recorded). Some clones in this sample may be carry-over from other donors' samples. The CDR3 is CASSWLGGAVEQFF. The CDR3 region has the DNA TGTGCCAGCAGCTGGCTCGGTGGGGCTGTTGAGCAGTTCTTC.